This T cell receptor (beta chain) was sequenced for a study of cytomegalovirus exposure and HLA in healthy donors. Study findings and constraints: Because they were indistinguishable, some V segments, including TRBV6-2 and TRBV6-3, were excluded.

There are 14 residues in the CDR3. The germline V gene has CDR1 SGHTS and CDR2 YDEGEE. 60 Vbeta and 13 Jbeta primers were used in PCR. Some clones are missing from TCRdb's copy, which holds only in-frame ones; the method was immunoSEQ multiplex PCR. This sample has about 97,000 clones; 9.4% occur once, and the top ten carry 5.1%. The table lists this clone with a few counts. The antigen is not known. Germline and junction disagree at one end, which may indicate a read error. Sequencing was done on a sample of PBMCs. The sequence derives from a man over 45 in good health and CMV-seropositive. The gene calls are TRBV5-8 and TRBJ1-4, with D perhaps matching TRBD1 (5 bases). CDR3 sequence (DNA): TGTGCCAGCAGGTTGGGACGCGGTGGGGAAAAACTGTTTTTT. Protein sequence: CASRLGRGGEKLFF.